This T cell receptor (beta chain) comes out of a study of T cell repertoires in cytomegalovirus infection. The CDR3 totals 12 residues. V was trimmed by 5 bases and J by 6 bases, leaving 9 bases between them. Germline-derived CDR1 and CDR2 are MNHEY and SVGEGT. This clonotype was found many times. Via MiXCR, TCRdb re-called the reads, giving one row per CDR3 protein. Altogether approximately 180,000 distinct CDR3 sequences are present, about 15% being singletons, with the ten largest covering 20% to 25%. Sequencing was performed on CD8+ T cells from PBMCs. The chain joins TRBV6-2 or TRBV6-3 to TRBJ2-3; D not certain. The TCR comes from a human donor in good health (CMV status not recorded). Some clones in this sample may be carry-over from other donors' samples. Here the CDR3 reads CASSSMLDTQYF. Written as DNA, the CDR3 is TGTGCCAGCAGTAGCATGTTGGATACGCAGTATTTT.